This T cell receptor (beta chain) was sequenced for a study of blood T cell repertoires in COVID-19. In Seattle, patients joined the study during active infection and were tracked longitudinally. Per the study methods: From reference gene primer amplification, estimates of nucleated cell counts were derived. TCRdb's table, derived via immunoSEQ multiplex PCR, lists solely in-frame clones and lacks some. That table gives V, J and clone size, and the DNA gave D and trimming. In the table there are about 270,000 clones, around 88% of which are singletons. Germline CDR1 and CDR2: SNHLY and FYNNEI. The CDR3 is made up of 14 amino acids. Unmatched junction bases numbered 9, after V lost 5 bases and J lost 7 bases.

The J gene is TRBJ2-5, the V gene TRBV2, with 8 bases aligning to TRBD1. Sequenced material: peripheral blood. This clonotype was sampled from a woman of 80 years or more with COVID-19, enrolled during active disease. CDR3 amino acids: CASSLGQGARTQYF. CDR3 in DNA: TGTGCCAGCAGTTTAGGGCAGGGGGCTCGGACCCAGTACTTC.